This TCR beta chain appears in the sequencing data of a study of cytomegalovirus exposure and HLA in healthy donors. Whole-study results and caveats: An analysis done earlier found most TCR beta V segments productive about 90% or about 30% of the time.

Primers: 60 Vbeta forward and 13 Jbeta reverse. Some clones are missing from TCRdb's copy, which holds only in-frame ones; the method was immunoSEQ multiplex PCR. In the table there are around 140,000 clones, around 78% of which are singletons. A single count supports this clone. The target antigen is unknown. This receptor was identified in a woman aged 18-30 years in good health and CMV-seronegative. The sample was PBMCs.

The CDR3 loop reads CASRGPQPQHF. The CDR3 nucleotides read TGTGCCAGCAGGGGGCCTCAGCCCCAGCATTTT. This chain uses TRBV6-1 with TRBJ1-5, with D perhaps matching TRBD1 (5 bases). The CDR3 runs to 11 residues. V was clipped by 6 bases and J by 6 bases, with 6 bases between them. Germline CDR1 and CDR2: MNHNS and SASEGT.